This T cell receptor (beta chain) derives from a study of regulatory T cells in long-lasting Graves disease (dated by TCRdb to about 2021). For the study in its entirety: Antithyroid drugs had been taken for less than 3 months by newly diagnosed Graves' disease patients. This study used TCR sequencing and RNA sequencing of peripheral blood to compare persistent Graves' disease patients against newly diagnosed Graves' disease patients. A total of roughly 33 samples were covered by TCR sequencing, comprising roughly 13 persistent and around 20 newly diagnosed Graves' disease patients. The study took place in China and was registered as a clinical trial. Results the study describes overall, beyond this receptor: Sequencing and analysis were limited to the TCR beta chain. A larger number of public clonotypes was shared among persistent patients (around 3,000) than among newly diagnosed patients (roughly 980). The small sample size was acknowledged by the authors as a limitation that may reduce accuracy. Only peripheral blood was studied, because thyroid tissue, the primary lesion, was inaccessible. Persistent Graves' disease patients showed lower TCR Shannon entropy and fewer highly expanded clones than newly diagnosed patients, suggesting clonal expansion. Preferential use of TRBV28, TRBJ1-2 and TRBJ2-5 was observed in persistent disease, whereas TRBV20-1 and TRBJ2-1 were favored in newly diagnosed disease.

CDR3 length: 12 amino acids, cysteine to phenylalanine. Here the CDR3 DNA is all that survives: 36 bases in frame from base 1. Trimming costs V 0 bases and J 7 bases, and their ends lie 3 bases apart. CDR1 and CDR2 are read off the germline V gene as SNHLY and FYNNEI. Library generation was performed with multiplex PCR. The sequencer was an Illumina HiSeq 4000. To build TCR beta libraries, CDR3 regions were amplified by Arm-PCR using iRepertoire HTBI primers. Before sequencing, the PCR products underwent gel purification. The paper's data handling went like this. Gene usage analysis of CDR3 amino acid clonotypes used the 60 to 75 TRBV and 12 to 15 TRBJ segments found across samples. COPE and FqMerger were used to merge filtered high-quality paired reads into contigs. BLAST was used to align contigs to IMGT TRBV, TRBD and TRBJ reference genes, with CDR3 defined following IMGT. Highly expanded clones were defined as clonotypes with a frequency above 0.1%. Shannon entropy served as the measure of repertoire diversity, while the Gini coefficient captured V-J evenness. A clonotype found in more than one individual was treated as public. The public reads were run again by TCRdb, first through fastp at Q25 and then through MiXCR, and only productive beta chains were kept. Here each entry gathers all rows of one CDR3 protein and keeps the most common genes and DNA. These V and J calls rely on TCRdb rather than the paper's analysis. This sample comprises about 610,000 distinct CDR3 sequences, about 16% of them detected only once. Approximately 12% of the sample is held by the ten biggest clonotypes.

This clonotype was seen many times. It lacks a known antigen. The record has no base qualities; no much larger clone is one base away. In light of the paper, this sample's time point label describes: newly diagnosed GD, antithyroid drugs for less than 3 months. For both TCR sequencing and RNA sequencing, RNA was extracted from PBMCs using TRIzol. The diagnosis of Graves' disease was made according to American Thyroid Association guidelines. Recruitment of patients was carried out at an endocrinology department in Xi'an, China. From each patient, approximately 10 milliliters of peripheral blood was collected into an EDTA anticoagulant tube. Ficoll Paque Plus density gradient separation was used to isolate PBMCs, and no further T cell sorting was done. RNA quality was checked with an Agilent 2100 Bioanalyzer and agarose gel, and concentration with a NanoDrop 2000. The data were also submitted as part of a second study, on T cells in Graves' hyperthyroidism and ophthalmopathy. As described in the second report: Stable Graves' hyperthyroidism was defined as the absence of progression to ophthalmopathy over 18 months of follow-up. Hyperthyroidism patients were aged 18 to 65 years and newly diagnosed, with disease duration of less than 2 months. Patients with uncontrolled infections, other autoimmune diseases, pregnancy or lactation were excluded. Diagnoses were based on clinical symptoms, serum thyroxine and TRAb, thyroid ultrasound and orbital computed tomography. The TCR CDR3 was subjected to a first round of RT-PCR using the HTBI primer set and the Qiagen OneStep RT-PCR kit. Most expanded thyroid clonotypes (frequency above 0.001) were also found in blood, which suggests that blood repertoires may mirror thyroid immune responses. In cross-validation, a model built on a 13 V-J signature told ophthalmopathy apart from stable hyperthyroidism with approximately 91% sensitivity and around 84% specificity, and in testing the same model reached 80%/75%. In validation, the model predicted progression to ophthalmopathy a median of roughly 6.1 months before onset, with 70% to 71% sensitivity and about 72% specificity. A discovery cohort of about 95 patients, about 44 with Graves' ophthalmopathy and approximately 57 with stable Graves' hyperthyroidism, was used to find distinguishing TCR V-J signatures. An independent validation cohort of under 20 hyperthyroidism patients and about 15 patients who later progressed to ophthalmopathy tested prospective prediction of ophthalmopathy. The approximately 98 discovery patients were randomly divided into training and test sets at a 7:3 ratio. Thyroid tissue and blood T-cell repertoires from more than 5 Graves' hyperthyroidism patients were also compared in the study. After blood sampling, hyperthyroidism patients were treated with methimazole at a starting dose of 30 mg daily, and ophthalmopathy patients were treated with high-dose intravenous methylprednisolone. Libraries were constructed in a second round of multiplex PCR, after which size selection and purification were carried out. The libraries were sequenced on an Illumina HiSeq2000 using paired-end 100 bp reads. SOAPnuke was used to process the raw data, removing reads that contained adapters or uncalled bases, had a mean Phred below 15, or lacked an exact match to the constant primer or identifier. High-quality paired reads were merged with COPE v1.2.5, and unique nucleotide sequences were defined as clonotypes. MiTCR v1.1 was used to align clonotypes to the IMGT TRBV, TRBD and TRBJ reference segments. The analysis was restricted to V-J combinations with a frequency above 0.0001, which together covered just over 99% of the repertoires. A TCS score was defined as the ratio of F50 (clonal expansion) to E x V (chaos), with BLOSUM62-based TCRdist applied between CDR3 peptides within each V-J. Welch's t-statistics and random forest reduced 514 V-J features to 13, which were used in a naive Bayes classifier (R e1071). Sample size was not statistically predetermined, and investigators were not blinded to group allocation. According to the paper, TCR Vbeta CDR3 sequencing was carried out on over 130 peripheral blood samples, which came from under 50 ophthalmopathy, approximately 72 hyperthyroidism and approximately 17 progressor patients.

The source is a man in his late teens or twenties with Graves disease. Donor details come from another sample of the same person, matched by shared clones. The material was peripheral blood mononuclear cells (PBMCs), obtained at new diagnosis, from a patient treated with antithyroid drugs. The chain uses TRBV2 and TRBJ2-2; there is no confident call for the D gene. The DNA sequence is TGTGCCAGCAGTGAAGCCCTCGGGGAGCTGTTTTTT. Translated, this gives CASSEALGELFF.